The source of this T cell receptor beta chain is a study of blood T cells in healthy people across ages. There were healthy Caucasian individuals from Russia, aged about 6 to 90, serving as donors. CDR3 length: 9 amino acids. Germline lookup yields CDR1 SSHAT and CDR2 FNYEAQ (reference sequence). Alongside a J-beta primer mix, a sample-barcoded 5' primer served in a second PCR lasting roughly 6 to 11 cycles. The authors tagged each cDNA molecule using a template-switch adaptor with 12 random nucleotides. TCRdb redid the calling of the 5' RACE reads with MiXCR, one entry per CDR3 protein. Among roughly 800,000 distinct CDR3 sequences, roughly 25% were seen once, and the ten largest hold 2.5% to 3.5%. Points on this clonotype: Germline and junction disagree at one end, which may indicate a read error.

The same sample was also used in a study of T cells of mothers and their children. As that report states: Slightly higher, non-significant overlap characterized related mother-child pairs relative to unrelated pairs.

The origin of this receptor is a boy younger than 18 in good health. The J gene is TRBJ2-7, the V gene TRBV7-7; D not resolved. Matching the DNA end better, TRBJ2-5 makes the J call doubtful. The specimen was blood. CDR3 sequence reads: CASSLTQYF. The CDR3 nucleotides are TGTGCTAGCAGCTTGACCCAGTACTTC.